This entry describes one T cell receptor beta chain. The antigen it recognizes is unknown. Per-nucleotide qualities are absent, and no much larger clonotype sits a single base away. The data stem from a study of T-cell reconstitution after alpha-beta-depleted transplantation in children (dated by TCRdb to 2016 to 2017). Study-wide context: The study quantitatively tracked T-cell immune reconstitution after TCRalphabeta/CD19-depleted allogeneic hematopoietic cell transplantation in children using TCR repertoire profiling. Broad study findings and their caveats: The apparently early alphabetaT-cell count recovery about two months after transplant was reportedly dependent on only several hundred rapidly expanded clones derived from non-depleted graft cells. Over the following months the frequencies of hyperexpanded clones went down, and after one year T-cell counts and TCRbeta diversity were mostly credited to newly produced T cells. In some patients, the high TCRbeta diversity seen at day 60 was put down to recipient T cells and intrathymic progenitors that had survived conditioning.

The treatment or condition label, as the study defines it: allogeneic hematopoietic cell transplantation with graft depleted of TCRalphabeta T cells and CD19 B cells. Transplant recipients were children who received TCRalphabeta/CD19-depleted allogeneic hematopoietic cell grafts. Spanning cysteine to phenylalanine, the CDR3 consists of 15 amino acids. Only the CDR3 region is kept as DNA, spanning 45 bases read in frame from base 1. V loses 6 bases of germline sequence and J loses 0 bases, and the interval between the two ends is 14 bases. The germline V gene sets CDR1 to SGHAT and CDR2 to FQNNGV. Library method: PCR. This sample was sequenced with an Illumina HiSeq 2500. TCR libraries were prepared with molecular barcoding, using unique molecular identifiers to normalize TCRbeta repertoire quantification. Starting from the raw public reads, TCRdb applied fastp trimming at Q25, assembled clones with MiXCR and retained in-frame beta chains. Each entry merges the rows of one CDR3 protein and shows their most common DNA and genes. For this sample the table gives hundreds of thousands of distinct CDR3 sequences, of which under 30% were detected only once. The top ten constitute more than 2% of the sample.

The sequence links TRBV11-2 to TRBJ1-1; TRBD1 is a weak D gene call, 6 bases matching. This TCR derives from a girl aged 2 to 9 with Fanconi anemia, due to receive a stem cell transplant. The sequencing here drew on PBMCs, taken before TCRalphabeta/CD19-depleted stem cell transplant. The sequence in DNA is TGTGCCAGCAGTCATAGCAGGGGTATGAACACTGAAGCTTTCTTT. This is translated as CASSHSRGMNTEAFF.